A selection of T cell receptor beta chains follows, all from one sample in a study of T cell repertoires in cytomegalovirus infection. MiXCR, run by TCRdb on the reads, gives a single entry per CDR3 protein. The table has more than 350,000 distinct CDR3 sequences, 25% to 40% seen once. Sequenced sample: PBMCs. The receptors were gathered from a human donor in good health (CMV status not recorded). Some clones in this sample may be carry-over from other donors' samples. Each CDR3 is given with its conserved first and last residue. The D gene is left open where the match is weak. Not every row has a clone size; where given, it reads once, few, many or a size class.

V	D	size	J	DNA	CDR3
TRBV7-9	NA	NA	TRBJ2-5	TGTGCCAGCAGTCCTGAGGGAACAGCTTCCTGGGAAGAGACCCAGTACTTC	CASSPEGTASWEETQYF
TRBV29-1	NA	NA	TRBJ1-2	TGCAGCGTTGAGGCCCGTTCCAATAGCTACACCTTC	CSVEARSNSYTF
TRBV7-2	TRBD1	NA	TRBJ2-7	TGTGCCAGCAGCTTAGCAACAGGGGGGAATTACGAGCAGTACTTC	CASSLATGGNYEQYF
TRBV12-3/TRBV12-4	TRBD1	NA	TRBJ2-1	TGTGCCAGCACGGGACAGCCTCACAATGAGCAGTTCTTC	CASTGQPHNEQFF
TRBV28	TRBD2	few	TRBJ2-7	TGTGCCAGCAGTTTATCGCCCGGGACTAACTACGAGCAGTACTTC	CASSLSPGTNYEQYF
TRBV11-2	TRBD1	NA	TRBJ2-7	TGTGCCAGCAGCTTAGGACAGGGGATCGGCTACGAGCAGTACTTC	CASSLGQGIGYEQYF
TRBV7-8	TRBD1	few	TRBJ1-6	TGTGCCAGCAGCCTATTCAGGGGGGAAGATTCACCCCTCCACTTT	CASSLFRGEDSPLHF
TRBV20-1	NA	NA	TRBJ1-5	TGCAGTGCTAGAGATAGTCACGGGACTAAAAAGCCTAATAGCAATCAGCCCCAGCATTTT	CSARDSHGTKKPNSNQPQHF
TRBV23-1	TRBD1	NA	TRBJ2-3	TGCGCCAGCAGTCAAGGACAGGGGGCATCAGATGCGCAGTATTTT	CASSQGQGASDAQYF
TRBV28	NA	NA	TRBJ1-5	TGTGCCGCCAGGGGCGGCCCCCAGCCCCAGCATTTT	CAARGGPQPQHF
TRBV6-2/TRBV6-3	NA	NA	TRBJ2-7	TGTGCCAGCAGTGACTCGGGGGCGTCCTACGAGCAATACTTC	CASSDSGASYEQYF
TRBV4-1	TRBD2	NA	TRBJ2-1	TGCGCCAGCAGCCAAGATCTTGGCGGGGGGGCCTATGAGCAGTTCTTC	CASSQDLGGGAYEQFF
TRBV6-1	TRBD1	NA	TRBJ1-1	TGTGCCAGCAGCGGGACAGGCCCCACGGAAGCTTTCTTT	CASSGTGPTEAFF
TRBV6-2/TRBV6-3	NA	NA	TRBJ1-2	TGTGCCAGCAGTTACATGGGCAGGAACTATGGCTACACCTTC	CASSYMGRNYGYTF
TRBV28	TRBD1	few	TRBJ2-7	TGTGCCAGCAGCACAGGGGGTAACCAGTACTTC	CASSTGGNQYF
TRBV20-1	NA	NA	TRBJ1-5	TGCAGTGCGGGCGGGCCTGGCACTCAGCCCCAGCATTTT	CSAGGPGTQPQHF
TRBV14	TRBD1	NA	TRBJ1-1	TGTGCCAGCAGCCCAAGACAGGGTCTCCAGACTGAAGCTTTCTTT	CASSPRQGLQTEAFF
TRBV5-5	NA	few	TRBJ1-5	TGTGCCAGCAGCTTAACTGGGCCTCAGCCCCAGCATTTT	CASSLTGPQPQHF
TRBV6-1	NA	many	TRBJ1-2	TGCAACAGGGCGAGCTACACCTTC	CNRASYTF
TRBV11-2	TRBD2	NA	TRBJ2-2	TGTGCCAGCAGCTTCCGGACTAGCGGGGCATGGCCGAACACCGGGGAGCTGTTTTTT	CASSFRTSGAWPNTGELFF
TRBV6-1	NA	few	TRBJ1-1	TGTGCCAGCAGTTCCCCAACCACGGGCCGCACTGAAGCTTTCTTT	CASSSPTTGRTEAFF
TRBV7-8	TRBD1	NA	TRBJ1-2	TGTGCCAGTAGACAGGGGGTGTTGGACTATGGCTACACCTTC	CASRQGVLDYGYTF
TRBV7-2	NA	many	TRBJ1-1	TGTGCCAGCAGCTTAGATCGGGGGAATGAAGCTTTCTTT	CASSLDRGNEAFF
TRBV11-1	TRBD1	many	TRBJ2-6	TGTGCCAGCAGCTCGGGACAGCTCAACGTCCTGACTTTC	CASSSGQLNVLTF
TRBV19	NA	few	TRBJ2-1	TGTGCCAGAAACACTGCTAAGAGCTCCTACAATGAGCAGTTCTTC	CARNTAKSSYNEQFF
TRBV19	TRBD1	NA	TRBJ2-3	TGTGCCAGTAGTATCTCTTCCGGGACAGGGAGTACAGATACGCAGTATTTT	CASSISSGTGSTDTQYF
TRBV7-8	NA	NA	TRBJ1-1	TGTGCCAGCACCTTAGTTGTGGCGGAAACAAGGGGAACTGACGCTTTCTTT	CASTLVVAETRGTDAFF
TRBV29-1	NA	NA	TRBJ2-7	TGCAGCGTTGAACTGAGCTCCTACGAGCAGTACTTC	CSVELSSYEQYF
TRBV28	TRBD1	NA	TRBJ1-5	TGTGCCAGCAGTTTATTAACAGGGGGAAGTCAGCCCCAGCATTTT	CASSLLTGGSQPQHF
TRBV11-2	NA	NA	TRBJ2-7	TGTGCCAGCAGCCTACATAACGAGCAGTACTTC	CASSLHNEQYF
TRBV6-6	TRBD1	NA	TRBJ1-4	TGTGCCAGCAGTGCCCAGGGGGCGAATGAAAAACTGTTTTTT	CASSAQGANEKLFF
TRBV12-5	NA	NA	TRBJ2-1	TGTGCTAGTGGTTTGTGGGGGGGCCCGAACGATGAGCAGTTCTTC	CASGLWGGPNDEQFF
TRBV27	NA	NA	TRBJ2-3	TGTGCCAGCAGTTTCGACAACCGACGCACAGATACGCCGTATTTT	CASSFDNRRTDTPYF
TRBV6-1	NA	many	TRBJ1-1	TGTGCCAGCAGAGCCCCGACTCACATGAACACTGAAGCTTTCTTT	CASRAPTHMNTEAFF
TRBV5-6	TRBD1	few	TRBJ2-7	TGTGCCAGCAGCTTGGGAGTCCGGACAGGGCCGGTCGAGCAGTACTTC	CASSLGVRTGPVEQYF
TRBV6-1	TRBD1	few	TRBJ1-5	TGTGCCAGCAGTATGACACAGGGGGCTAATATAGGAAATCAGCCCCAGCATTTT	CASSMTQGANIGNQPQHF
TRBV5-1	NA	few	TRBJ2-3	TGCGCCAGCAGCTTGGGACCGTTCACAGATACGCAGTATTTT	CASSLGPFTDTQYF
TRBV12-3/TRBV12-4	TRBD1	NA	TRBJ1-1	TGTGCCAGCAGCCCGGGACAGGGGACCACTGAAGCTTTCTTT	CASSPGQGTTEAFF
TRBV12-3/TRBV12-4	TRBD1	many	TRBJ2-7	TGTGCCAGCAGCCCGGGACAGGGGGCCTACGAGCAGTACTTC	CASSPGQGAYEQYF
TRBV6-2/TRBV6-3	NA	few	TRBJ1-1	TGTGCCAGCAGTTACCTGGGCATGAACACTGAAGCTTTCTTT	CASSYLGMNTEAFF
TRBV5-4	NA	few	TRBJ2-7	TGTGCCAGCAGCTTATTCGACCGCTCGAGAGAGCAGTACTTC	CASSLFDRSREQYF
TRBV18	NA	NA	TRBJ2-7	TGTGCCAGCTCACCGATTCGACAGGAATACGAGCAGTACTTC	CASSPIRQEYEQYF
TRBV6-5	NA	NA	TRBJ2-3	TGTGCCAGCAGTTCTTATATGACTAGCACAGATACGCAGTATTTT	CASSSYMTSTDTQYF